This T cell receptor beta chain was observed in a study of cytomegalovirus exposure and HLA in healthy donors. Trimming left V 3 bases short and J 6 bases short, with 28 bases between. The CDR3 totals 19 residues. CDR1 is SGDLS and CDR2 is YYNGEE in the germline V gene. Researchers ran the PCR with 60 Vbeta and 13 Jbeta primers. Clones were read by immunoSEQ multiplex PCR, and TCRdb kept only the in-frame ones, dropping some. This sample has 75,000 or so clones, with 65% to 80% found just once. The source is a man aged 35 to 55 in good health and CMV-seropositive. The chain joins TRBV9 to TRBJ1-5; the D gene is possibly TRBD1 (5 bases). The sample consisted of PBMCs. The CDR3 region is CASSGSNWAGGRGCQPQHF. Here the CDR3 DNA reads TGTGCCAGCAGCGGATCAAACTGGGCTGGGGGGAGGGGATGTCAGCCCCAGCATTTT. The variable domain in full, with the rest retrieved from reference TRBV9 and TRBJ1-5, is DSGVTQTPKHLITATGQRVTLRCSPRSGDLSVYWYQQSLDQGLQFLIQYYNGEERAKGNILERFSAQQFPDLHSELNLSSLELGDSALYFCASSGSNWAGGRGCQPQHFGDGTRLSIL.